This record looks at one TCR beta chain sequence and its context. Its antigen remains unknown. The sample originates from a study of a mutant IDH1 vaccine in newly diagnosed glioma. Germline V gene data show CDR1 as ENHRY and CDR2 as SYGVKD. Trimming took 4 bases from V and 0 from J; bases not matched to a gene: 18. The CDR3 has 20 residues. The time point: week 35, safety follow-up. The vaccine gave 300 ug of a 20-mer mutant IDH1 peptide subcutaneously per dose. Sequencing used immunoSEQ multiplex PCR; TCRdb keeps in-frame clones, though not all of them. The sample has about 48,000 clones, over 65% seen once.

The sequence was obtained from a man aged 35 to 55 with glioma. The rearrangement links TRBV10-3 to TRBJ2-1; 7 bases map to TRBD2. Source: PBMCs, taken from a glioma patient whose treatment included an IDH1 peptide vaccine. The DNA of the CDR3 is TGTGCCATCAGTGGTTATAGCGGGCGGGGTCTAATAACCTCCTACAATGAGCAGTTCTTC. Its protein is CAISGYSGRGLITSYNEQFF.